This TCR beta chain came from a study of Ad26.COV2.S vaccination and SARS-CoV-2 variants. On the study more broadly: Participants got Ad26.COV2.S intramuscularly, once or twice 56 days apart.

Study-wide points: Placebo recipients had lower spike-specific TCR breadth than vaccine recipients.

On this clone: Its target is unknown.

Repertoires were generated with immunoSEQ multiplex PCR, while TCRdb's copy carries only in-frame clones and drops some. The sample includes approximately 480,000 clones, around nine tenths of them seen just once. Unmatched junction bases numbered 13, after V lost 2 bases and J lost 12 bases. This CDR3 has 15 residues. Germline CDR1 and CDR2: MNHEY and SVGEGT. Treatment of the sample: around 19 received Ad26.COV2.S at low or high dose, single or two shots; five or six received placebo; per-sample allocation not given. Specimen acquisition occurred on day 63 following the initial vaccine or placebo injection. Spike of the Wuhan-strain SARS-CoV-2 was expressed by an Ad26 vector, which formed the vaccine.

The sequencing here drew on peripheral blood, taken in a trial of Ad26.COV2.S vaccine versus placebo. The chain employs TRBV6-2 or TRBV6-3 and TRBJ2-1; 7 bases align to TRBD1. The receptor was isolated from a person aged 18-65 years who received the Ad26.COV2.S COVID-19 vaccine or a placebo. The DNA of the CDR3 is TGTGCCAGCAGTTACAGGACAGGCTGGGACAATAGGCAGTTCTTC. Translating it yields CASSYRTGWDNRQFF.